Following are 20 T cell receptor beta chains from one sample sequenced in a study of blood T cells in healthy people across ages. The second PCR ran roughly 6 to 12 cycles with a sample-barcoded 5' primer and J-beta primers. TCRdb reprocessed the 5' RACE reads via MiXCR and lists one record per CDR3 protein. The data hold 910,000 or so distinct CDR3 sequences, with just over 50% observed a single time. The sample comprised blood. The source is a woman aged 60-75 years in good health.

The V call is TRBV29-1, the J call TRBJ1-1, with 8 bases fitting TRBD1. The CDR3 length is 14 residues. V lost 2 bases and J lost 4; bases outside the gene matches: 6. The V gene's germline CDR1 is SQVTM and CDR2 ANQGSEA. The CDR3 DNA sequence: TGCAGCGTTGAAACAGGGGGACGGGGCACTGAAGCTTTCTTT. Its translation: CSVETGGRGTEAFF.

The chain uses TRBV20-1 and TRBJ2-7; 13 bases map to TRBD2. The trim removed 6 bases at V and 4 bases at J, leaving 6 bases unmatched. The CDR3 consists of 14 residues. From germline, CDR1 is DFQATT and CDR2 SNEGSKA (reference sequence). In nucleotides, the CDR3 is TGCAGTGCGAGGACTAGCGGGAGTTTTTACGAGCAGTACTTC. Protein product: CSARTSGSFYEQYF.

The chain has TRBV4-2 and TRBJ2-5; the match to TRBD2 covers 7 bases. V lost 3 bases to trimming and J lost 6 bases; unmatched junction nucleotides: 10. In germline, CDR1 is LGHNA, CDR2 YNFKEQ. The CDR3 consists of 15 residues. The CDR3 protein is CASSQTAGVYQTQYF. In DNA form, the CDR3 reads TGTGCCAGCAGCCAGACGGCGGGAGTATATCAGACCCAGTACTTC.

A single count supports this clonotype. V gene TRBV10-3 combines with J gene TRBJ2-1; TRBD2 aligns across 10 bases. This CDR3 is 18 amino acids long. Trimming took 0 bases from V and 8 from J; bases not matched to a gene: 13. CDR1 and CDR2 from the germline V gene are ENHRY and SYGVKD. The CDR3 DNA follows: TGTGCCATCAGTGAGTCAGCCCCTTTCGGACTAGCGGTCTATGAGCAGTTCTTC. It yields the protein CAISESAPFGLAVYEQFF.

V usage is TRBV7-2 and J usage is TRBJ1-5; a weak D match, TRBD1 (5 bases). V lost 7 bases to trimming and J lost 4 bases, with 20 bases between them. Looked up from germline, CDR1 is SGHTA and CDR2 is FQGNSA. The CDR3 has 16 amino acids. The CDR3 sequence is CASTKRAGSINQPQHF. The CDR3 DNA follows: TGTGCCAGCACCAAGAGGGCAGGGTCTATTAATCAGCCCCAGCATTTT.

This clonotype has more than one count but fewer than ten. The chain carries TRBV7-2 and TRBJ1-2; D not certain. The V end lost 2 bases, the J end lost 6 bases, and 10 bases lay between the germline ends. Germline values: CDR1 SGHTA, CDR2 FQGNSA. The CDR3 sequence is 13 residues long. CDR3: CASSLSKDDGYTF. The CDR3 DNA is TGTGCCAGCAGCTTATCTAAGGACGATGGCTACACCTTC.

J is TRBJ1-5 and V is TRBV6-5; TRBD1 matches at 7 bases. Germline V gene data show CDR1 as MNHEY and CDR2 as SVGAGI. CDR3 length: 14 amino acids. V lost 6 bases and J lost 4; bases outside the gene matches: 6. The DNA for the CDR3 is TGTGCCAGCAGGAGGACAGGTCGTAATCAGCCCCAGCATTTT. Translated, it gives CASRRTGRNQPQHF.

The CDR3 loop reads CASRQGLYQETQYF. The CDR3 coding sequence is TGTGCCAGCAGGCAGGGATTATACCAAGAGACCCAGTACTTC. V usage is TRBV28 and J usage is TRBJ2-5; possibly TRBD1 for D (5 bases). This CDR3 region has 14 residues. Germline values: CDR1 MDHEN, CDR2 SYDVKM. Trimming stripped 6 bases from V and 0 bases from J, with 11 bases between. The whole variable domain, remainder taken from reference TRBV28 and TRBJ2-5, is DVKVTQSSRYLVKRTGEKVFLECVQDMDHENMFWYRQDPGLGLRLIYFSYDVKMKEKGDIPEGYSVSREKKERFSLILESASTNQTSMYLCASRQGLYQETQYFGPGTRLLVL.

The rearrangement links TRBV20-1 to TRBJ2-3, with 7 bases aligning to TRBD1. The trim removed 5 bases at V and 2 bases at J, leaving 7 bases unmatched. From germline, CDR1 is DFQATT and CDR2 SNEGSKA (reference sequence). This CDR3 contains 14 residues. The DNA of the CDR3 is TGCAGTGCTGGGGGACAGACAACCACAGATACGCAGTATTTT. Amino acids: CSAGGQTTTDTQYF.

This chain connects TRBV12-5 to TRBJ1-1; 8 positions agree with TRBD1. The CDR3 runs 16 residues. Germline V gene lookup returns CDR1 LGHNT and CDR2 FRNRAP. V lost 2 bases and J lost 4; bases outside the gene matches: 9. The CDR3 coding sequence is TGTGCTAGTGGTTTGTCGCAGGGGGCTAGGATCACTGAAGCTTTCTTT. Its translation: CASGLSQGARITEAFF.

CDR3 protein: CASSLDATDTQYF. For the CDR3, the DNA is TGCGCCAGCAGCTTGGACGCCACAGATACGCAGTATTTT. The chain joins TRBV5-1 to TRBJ2-3; D remains unclear. Trimming left V 0 bases short and J 2 bases short, with 4 bases between. The CDR3 has 13 amino acids. CDR1 and CDR2 (germline): SGHRS, YFSETQ.

This clonotype turned up a few times. V is TRBV5-1 and J is TRBJ1-1, with 8 bases fitting TRBD1. Germline loops: CDR1 SGHRS, CDR2 YFSETQ. The CDR3 length is 15 residues. With 3 bases clipped from V and 5 bases from J, the junction kept 9 bases outside the gene matches. CDR3 bases: TGCGCCAGCAGCTCCTCGGCCCACAGGGGGACTGAAGCTTTCTTT. Its protein is CASSSSAHRGTEAFF.

V usage is TRBV4-1 and J usage is TRBJ2-5, with D perhaps TRBD1 (5 bases). The CDR3 is made up of 13 amino acids. V lost 7 bases and J 4 bases, leaving 13 bases between the germline ends. Per germline, CDR1 MGHRA and CDR2 YSYEKL. CDR3 sequence: CASKHQGSETQYF. The CDR3 region has the DNA TGCGCCAGCAAACACCAGGGTTCAGAGACCCAGTACTTC.

The V call is TRBV4-1, the J call TRBJ2-5, with D uncertain. The DNA matches TRBJ2-7 better at its end, which makes the J call doubtful. This CDR3 is 16 amino acids long. Germline loops: CDR1 MGHRA, CDR2 YSYEKL. The CDR3 DNA sequence: TGCGCCAGCAGCCTCCTACCCACTGGGATCGTCTACGAGCAGTACTTC. Encoded protein: CASSLLPTGIVYEQYF.

The gene calls are TRBV11-2 and TRBJ2-1, with 11 bases fitting TRBD2. The CDR3 covers 15 residues. V trimming: 5 bases; J trimming: 10 bases; junction bases outside the gene matches: 10. Germline-derived CDR1 and CDR2 are SGHAT and FQNNGV. CDR3 in DNA: TGTGCCAGCAGCCCGGGTATAGCGGGAGGGCCGGAGCAGTTCTTC. Translation: CASSPGIAGGPEQFF.

The chain is built from TRBV7-2 and TRBJ2-5; TRBD2 aligns across 10 bases. The V gene end was trimmed by 6 bases and the J gene end by 11 bases; junction bases not matched to a gene: 9. This CDR3 contains 13 residues. Germline-derived CDR1 and CDR2 are SGHTA and FQGNSA. The CDR3 loop is CASSPTLAGEQYF. In DNA, the CDR3 is TGTGCCAGCAGTCCAACCCTAGCGGGAGAGCAGTACTTC. The whole variable domain, remainder taken from reference TRBV7-2 and TRBJ2-5, is GAGVSQSPSNKVTEKGKDVELRCDPISGHTALYWYRQSLGQGLEFLIYFQGNSAPDKSGLPSDRFSAERTGGSVSTLTIQRTQQEDSAVYLCASSPTLAGEQYFGPGTRLLVL.

This chain uses TRBV11-2 with TRBJ2-5, with D hard to call. V lost 0 bases and J 3 bases, leaving 14 bases between the germline ends. The CDR3 consists of 16 residues. The germline V gene encodes CDR1 SGHAT and CDR2 FQNNGV. The CDR3, as DNA: TGTGCCAGCAGCTTAGATCGGGCCTACCCGAAAGAGACCCAGTACTTC. Amino acids: CASSLDRAYPKETQYF. The full variable domain, in which reference TRBV11-2 and TRBJ2-5 provide the parts outside the CDR3, is EAGVAQSPRYKIIEKRQSVAFWCNPISGHATLYWYQQILGQGPKLLIQFQNNGVVDDSQLPKDRFSAERLKGVDSTLKIQPAKLEDSAVYLCASSLDRAYPKETQYFGPGTRLLVL.

This clonotype was seen a few times. The chain carries TRBV20-1 and TRBJ2-5, with D unresolved. Germline values: CDR1 DFQATT, CDR2 SNEGSKA (reference sequence). V was trimmed by 0 bases and J by 7 bases, leaving 6 bases between them. The CDR3 loop spans 11 amino acids. CDR3 sequence: CSARDLGTQYF. The CDR3 bases are TGCAGTGCTAGAGATTTGGGGACCCAGTACTTC.

The chain employs TRBV5-1 and TRBJ1-1; TRBD1 is a possible D gene (6 bases). The CDR3 is 14 residues long. Germline CDR1 and CDR2: SGHRS and YFSETQ. Trimming stripped 5 bases from V and 1 base from J, with 12 bases between. The DNA of the CDR3 is TGCGCCAGCAGAACTTGGGACACGAACACTGAAGCTTTCTTT. As protein: CASRTWDTNTEAFF.

The gene calls are TRBV5-5 and TRBJ2-5, with 7 bases fitting TRBD2. V shed 0 bases, J shed 5 bases, and the junction held 13 bases outside the gene matches. CDR1 SGHKS and CDR2 YYEKEE come from the germline V gene (reference sequence). The CDR3 extends over 17 amino acids. CDR3 bases: TGTGCCAGCAGCTTGGGAAGTACTGGCCCCGGGAGGGAGACCCAGTACTTC. Its translation is CASSLGSTGPGRETQYF.